These 26 T cell receptor beta chains were all obtained from the same sample, sequenced in a study of blood T cell repertoires in COVID-19. Repertoires were generated with immunoSEQ multiplex PCR, while TCRdb's copy carries only in-frame clones and drops some. The data contain fewer than 200,000 clones, 85% to 90% of them seen just once; the ten biggest clones take up 20% to 25%. The specimen was peripheral blood. The receptors stem from a man aged 70 or older with active or convalescent COVID-19.

The chain has TRBV5-1 and TRBJ1-1, with 7 bases identical to TRBD1. V was clipped by 0 bases and J by 0 bases; unmatched bases: 2. From germline, CDR1 is SGHRS and CDR2 YFSETQ. This CDR3 contains 15 residues. The chain's CDR3 is CASSLAQGVNTEAFF. CDR3 sequence (DNA): TGCGCCAGCAGCTTGGCGCAGGGGGTGAACACTGAAGCTTTCTTT. The whole variable domain, filled in from reference TRBV5-1 and TRBJ1-1, reads KAGVTQTPRYLIKTRGQQVTLSCSPISGHRSVSWYQQTPGQGLQFLFEYFSETQRNKGNFPGRFSGRQFSNSRSEMNVSTLELGDSALYLCASSLAQGVNTEAFFGQGTRLTVV.

The CDR3 nucleotides are TGTGCCAGCAGCTTACGTGATGCGGTTTTGCACACTGAAGCTTTCTTT. It specifies CASSLRDAVLHTEAFF. This chain joins TRBV7-8 and TRBJ1-1; D is unresolved. With 2 bases removed from V and 3 bases from J, the gap between germline ends came to 16 bases. The CDR3 spans 16 residues. Germline CDR1 is SGHVS and CDR2 is FQNEAQ.

The rearrangement joins TRBV7-2 to TRBJ2-1; D possibly corresponds to TRBD2 (6 bases). The V and J ends lost 6 bases and 6 bases respectively, with 15 bases between them. Germline values: CDR1 SGHTA, CDR2 FQGNSA. The length of the CDR3 is 14 residues. CDR3 region: CASRTIGGPNEQFF. DNA of the CDR3: TGTGCCAGCAGAACGATTGGAGGGCCCAATGAGCAGTTCTTC.

The rearrangement uses TRBV3-1 (or the pseudogene TRBV3-2) and TRBJ1-1, with D possibly being TRBD1 (5 bases). Trimming cost V 3 bases and J 7 bases, with 15 bases left between them. This CDR3 has 14 amino acids. The germline V gene encodes CDR1 LGHDT and CDR2 YNNKEL (reference sequence). CDR3 coding DNA: TGTGCCAGCAGCCAGGGGGGGGGATCGGGTGAAGCTTTCTTT. Its protein product is CASSQGGGSGEAFF.

This clone was detected a few times. The chain couples TRBV19 to TRBJ1-1; 7 nucleotides agree with TRBD1. The CDR3 covers 16 residues. Per the germline V gene, CDR1 is LNHDA and CDR2 is SQIVND (reference sequence). The trim removed 4 bases at V and 3 bases at J, leaving 11 bases unmatched. The CDR3 bases are TGTGCCAGTAGTAGAGCGACAGGGTCGGTCGACACTGAAGCTTTCTTT. Residues: CASSRATGSVDTEAFF.

The chain uses TRBV6-5 and TRBJ1-4, with D possibly matching TRBD1 (5 bases). This CDR3 has 14 residues. Germline CDR1 reads MNHEY; CDR2 reads SVGAGI. V shed 3 bases and J shed 7 bases, with 12 bases lying between them. This chain's CDR3 is CASSYRWGGEKLFF. CDR3 in DNA: TGTGCCAGCAGTTATAGGTGGGGGGGTGAAAAACTGTTTTTT.

The DNA for the CDR3 is TGTGCCAGTAGTGACTACGACAGGCTTAAGACCCAGTACTTC. It specifies CASSDYDRLKTQYF. The J gene is TRBJ2-5, the V gene TRBV19; D is perhaps TRBD1 (6 bases). The V end was cut by 5 bases, the J end by 6 bases, with 16 bases between. Germline CDR1 is LNHDA and CDR2 is SQIVND (reference sequence). This CDR3 has 14 amino acids.

The chain combines TRBV6-4 with TRBJ2-2; TRBD2 might be the D (6 bases). Trimming took off 3 bases at V and 6 bases at J, with 11 bases between the two ends. The V gene's germline CDR1 is MRHNA and CDR2 SNTAGT. This CDR3 is 14 amino acids long. The CDR3 DNA reads TGTGCCAGCAGTGAAATGGGAGGAGCCGGGGAGCTGTTTTTT. It translates to CASSEMGGAGELFF.

J is TRBJ1-2 and V is TRBV18; 11 nucleotides agree with TRBD1. The CDR3 totals 16 residues. The V segment lost 4 bases and the J segment 3 bases; nucleotides outside the gene matches: 7. Per the germline V gene, CDR1 is KGHSH and CDR2 is LQKENI. DNA of the CDR3: TGTGCCAGCTCACGGACAGGGGGCAACTTATACTATGGCTACACCTTC. Translating gives CASSRTGGNLYYGYTF.

The chain has TRBV19 and TRBJ1-5; 7 bases fit TRBD1. The length of the CDR3 is 13 residues. CDR1 and CDR2 from the germline V gene are LNHDA and SQIVND (reference sequence). V was pared by 4 bases and J by 6 bases, with 3 bases of the junction left unmatched. The CDR3 nucleotides read TGTGCCAGTAGTACTGACAGGGCTCAGCCCCAGCATTTT. This translates into CASSTDRAQPQHF.

The chain couples TRBV27 to TRBJ2-7; D uncertain. Germline values: CDR1 MNHEY, CDR2 SMNVEV (reference sequence). The germline V and J ends were trimmed by 10 bases and 3 bases, with 22 bases remaining between them. The length of the CDR3 is 15 residues. The chain's CDR3 is CAKTPDAESLYEQYF. Here the CDR3 DNA reads TGTGCCAAAACTCCAGATGCGGAGTCACTCTACGAGCAGTACTTC.

V gene TRBV14 combines with J gene TRBJ1-1; D gene uncertain. The CDR3 length is 14 residues. Germline V gives CDR1 SGHDN, CDR2 FVKESK. Trimming removed 3 bases at V and 5 bases at J, with 13 bases between. DNA of the CDR3: TGTGCCAGCAGCCAGGGCGGAGGGAGAACTGAAGCTTTCTTT. Amino acid sequence: CASSQGGGRTEAFF. Complete variable domain (other parts from reference TRBV14 and TRBJ1-1): EAGVTQFPSHSVIEKGQTVTLRCDPISGHDNLYWYRRVMGKEIKFLLHFVKESKQDESGMPNNRFLAERTGGTYSTLKVQPAELEDSGVYFCASSQGGGRTEAFFGQGTRLTVV.

The chain couples TRBV11-2 to TRBJ1-2; 8 positions agree with TRBD1. Germline V CDR1 and CDR2: SGHAT, FQNNGV. V trimming: 2 bases; J trimming: 6 bases; junction bases outside the gene matches: 5. The CDR3 covers 14 residues. CDR3 sequence (DNA): TGTGCCAGCAGCTTAAACAGGGGGTCGGATGGCTACACCTTC. The encoded protein is CASSLNRGSDGYTF.

V and J are TRBV29-1 and TRBJ2-1; 14 bases match TRBD2. This CDR3 has 17 residues. V lost 7 bases to trimming and J lost 0 bases; unmatched junction nucleotides: 8. Germline V gene sequence: CDR1 SQVTM, CDR2 ANQGSEA. The CDR3 is CSAGLAGGFSSYNEQFF. The CDR3 DNA is TGCAGCGCTGGACTAGCGGGGGGCTTCAGCTCCTACAATGAGCAGTTCTTC.

This clone has just a few counts. The chain uses TRBV29-1 and TRBJ2-7, with 11 bases aligning to TRBD1. Germline lookup yields CDR1 SQVTM and CDR2 ANQGSEA. The CDR3 is made up of 14 amino acids. Trimming at V came to 6 bases and at J to 2 bases, leaving 6 bases not matched to a gene. CDR3 coding DNA: TGCAGCGTCGGACAGGGGGCCGGAACCTACGAGCAGTACTTC. Translating gives CSVGQGAGTYEQYF.

V usage is TRBV15 and J usage is TRBJ1-2; 9 bases line up with TRBD1. V lost 1 base, J lost 8 bases, and 8 bases stayed unmatched. The germline CDR1 and CDR2 sequences are LNHNV and YYDKDF (reference sequence). This CDR3 has 15 residues. The CDR3 DNA reads TGTGCCACCAGCAGAGGGAAGACAGGGGGACAAGGCTACACCTTC. It specifies CATSRGKTGGQGYTF.

CDR3 nucleotides: TGTGCCAGCAGCTTAGACGCCCGGGTTGAAAAACTGTTTTTT. It yields the protein CASSLDARVEKLFF. V usage is TRBV7-8 and J usage is TRBJ1-4; D unresolved. The germline V and J ends were trimmed by 1 base and 7 bases, with 10 bases remaining between them. This CDR3 is 14 amino acids long. Germline CDR1 reads SGHVS; CDR2 reads FQNEAQ.

In this sample, this clone turned up a few times. The chain recombines TRBV19 with TRBJ1-4; D is unresolved. CDR1 LNHDA and CDR2 SQIVND come from the germline V gene (reference sequence). The CDR3 runs to 14 residues. Trimming removed 6 bases from V and 8 bases from J, with 16 bases in between. For the CDR3, the DNA is TGTGCCAGTAGCCTGTGGCCCGGAGACGAAAAACTGTTTTTT. This encodes CASSLWPGDEKLFF.

V and J are TRBV2 and TRBJ1-5; TRBD1 is a possible D gene (6 bases). This CDR3 contains 12 residues. V was shortened by 7 bases and J by 7 bases, with 11 bases between the two germline ends. Germline V gene lookup returns CDR1 SNHLY and CDR2 FYNNEI. The CDR3 bases are TGTGCCAGCAAAGAGGGGGGGCAGCCCCAGCATTTT. It translates to CASKEGGQPQHF.

Written as DNA, the CDR3 is TGTGCCAGCAGCCAAGATCGGTATGGCTACACCTTC. This codes for CASSQDRYGYTF. The chain recombines TRBV3-1 (or the pseudogene TRBV3-2) with TRBJ1-2; D gene uncertain. Trimming left V 0 bases short and J 5 bases short, with 4 bases between. Germline CDR1 LGHDT, CDR2 YNNKEL (reference sequence). The CDR3 loop spans 12 amino acids.

This clone was picked up a small number of times. The chain couples TRBV28 to TRBJ2-2, with TRBD2 matching over 10 bases. The CDR3 extends over 15 amino acids. V lost 8 bases and J lost 1; bases outside the gene matches: 4. From germline, CDR1 is MDHEN and CDR2 SYDVKM. CDR3 bases: TGTGCCAGCCGTCGGACTAGCGGGAACACCGGGGAGCTGTTTTTT. This sequence encodes CASRRTSGNTGELFF. Based on the CDR3 plus reference TRBV28 and TRBJ2-2, the full variable domain is DVKVTQSSRYLVKRTGEKVFLECVQDMDHENMFWYRQDPGLGLRLIYFSYDVKMKEKGDIPEGYSVSREKKERFSLILESASTNQTSMYLCASRRTSGNTGELFFGEGSRLTVL.

The CDR3 loop is CASSAQEAGGTQYF. The CDR3 DNA reads as TGTGCCAGCAGCGCCCAGGAAGCAGGGGGGACCCAGTACTTC. This sequence joins TRBV9 and TRBJ2-5; 7 bases agree with TRBD1. CDR1 SGDLS and CDR2 YYNGEE come from the germline V gene. The trim removed 3 bases at V and 7 bases at J, leaving 9 bases unmatched. The CDR3 covers 14 residues.

Here the CDR3 reads CAWSHFPGLAGATDTQYF. CDR3 DNA sequence: TGTGCCTGGAGCCACTTCCCGGGACTAGCGGGAGCGACAGATACGCAGTATTTT. This rearrangement joins TRBV30 to TRBJ2-3; 14 nucleotides align to TRBD2. V dropped 3 bases and J dropped 3; count of bases not matched to a gene: 11. This CDR3 has 18 amino acids. The germline CDR1 and CDR2 sequences are GTSNPN and SVGIG (reference sequence).

J is TRBJ2-7 and V is TRBV5-6; D gene uncertain. CDR1 is SGHDT, CDR2 YYEEEE, per germline. CDR3 length equals 12 residues. Trimming removed 0 bases from V and 5 bases from J, with 6 bases in between. The CDR3 is CASSLVGDEQYF. The DNA of the CDR3 is TGTGCCAGCAGCTTGGTGGGCGACGAGCAGTACTTC. The whole variable domain, remainder taken from reference TRBV5-6 and TRBJ2-7, is DAGVTQSPTHLIKTRGQQVTLRCSPKSGHDTVSWYQQALGQGPQFIFQYYEEEERQRGNFPDRFSGHQFPNYSSELNVNALLLGDSALYLCASSLVGDEQYFGPGTRLTVT.

The rearrangement uses TRBV25-1 and TRBJ2-7; 11 bases are a match to TRBD1. The CDR3 sequence is 15 residues long. Germline-derived CDR1 and CDR2 are MGHDK and SYGVNS. J was trimmed by 2 bases and V by 4 bases; bases with no gene match: 4. The CDR3 coding sequence is TGTGCCAGCAGTGCGGGACAGGGGGTTCCCTACGAGCAGTACTTC. Its translation: CASSAGQGVPYEQYF.

This clone has only a few counts. This rearrangement joins TRBV6-5 to TRBJ1-1; possibly TRBD1 for D (5 bases). The CDR3 runs to 12 residues. CDR1 is MNHEY, CDR2 SVGAGI, per germline. The germline V and J ends were trimmed by 1 base and 6 bases, with 6 bases remaining between them. CDR3 residues: CASSYLGAEAFF. CDR3 DNA: TGTGCCAGCAGTTACTTAGGGGCTGAAGCTTTCTTT.